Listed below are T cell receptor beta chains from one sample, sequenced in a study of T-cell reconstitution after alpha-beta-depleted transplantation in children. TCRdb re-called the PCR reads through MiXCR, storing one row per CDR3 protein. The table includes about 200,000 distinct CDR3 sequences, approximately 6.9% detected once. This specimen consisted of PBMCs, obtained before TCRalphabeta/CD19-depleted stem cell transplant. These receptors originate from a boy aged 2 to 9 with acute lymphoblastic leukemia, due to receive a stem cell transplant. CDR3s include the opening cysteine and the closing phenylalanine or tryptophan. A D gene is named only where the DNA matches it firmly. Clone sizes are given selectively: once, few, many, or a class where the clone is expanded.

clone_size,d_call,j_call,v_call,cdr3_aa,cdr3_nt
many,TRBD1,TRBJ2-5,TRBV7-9,CASSLMTGGRETQYF,TGTGCCAGCAGCTTAATGACAGGGGGCCGGGAGACCCAGTACTTC
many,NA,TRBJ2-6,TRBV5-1,CASAEGGGANVLTF,TGCGCCAGCGCCGAGGGTGGTGGGGCCAACGTCCTGACTTTC
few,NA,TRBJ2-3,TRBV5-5,CASSFLASTDTQYF,TGTGCCAGCAGCTTCCTAGCTAGCACAGATACGCAGTATTTT
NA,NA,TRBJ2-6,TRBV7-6,CASSSSGYSGANVLTF,TGTGCCAGCAGCTCGTCAGGCTACTCTGGGGCCAACGTCCTGACTTTC
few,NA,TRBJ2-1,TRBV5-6,CASHLPIAGLNEQFF,TGTGCCAGTCACCTCCCCATTGCAGGGTTGAATGAGCAGTTCTTC
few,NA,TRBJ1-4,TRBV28,CASSPPRQGLMTNEKLFF,TGTGCCAGCAGCCCCCCCCGGCAGGGACTGATGACTAATGAAAAACTGTTTTTT
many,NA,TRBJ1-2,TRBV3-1,CASSQEGPYGYTF,TGTGCCAGCAGCCAAGAGGGGCCCTATGGCTACACCTTC
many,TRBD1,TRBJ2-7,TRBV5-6,CASSFGTGVIEQYF,TGTGCCAGCAGCTTCGGGACAGGGGTAATCGAGCAGTACTTC
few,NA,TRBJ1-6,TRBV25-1,CASSEYSGRVNSPLHF,TGTGCCAGCAGTGAATATTCGGGACGGGTTAATTCACCCCTCCACTTT
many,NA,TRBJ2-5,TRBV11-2,CASSSIEAQYF,TGTGCCAGCAGCTCAATAGAGGCCCAGTACTTC
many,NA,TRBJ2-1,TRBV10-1,CASRPGGPGSNEQFF,TGCGCCAGCAGACCCGGGGGGCCAGGCTCCAATGAGCAGTTCTTC
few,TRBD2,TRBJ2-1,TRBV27,CASSPRGGGQGYNEQFF,TGTGCCAGCAGTCCCCGCGGGGGGGGCCAAGGGTACAATGAGCAGTTCTTC
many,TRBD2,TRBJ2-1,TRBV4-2,CASSQTSGGAFYNEQFF,TGTGCCAGCAGCCAGACTAGCGGGGGCGCATTCTACAATGAGCAGTTCTTC
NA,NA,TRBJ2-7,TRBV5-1,CASSPSGTPREQYF,TGCGCCAGCAGCCCCTCAGGGACACCGCGAGAGCAGTACTTC
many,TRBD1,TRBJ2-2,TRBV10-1,CASSGQGVTGELFF,TGCGCCAGCAGTGGACAGGGTGTCACCGGGGAGCTGTTTTTT
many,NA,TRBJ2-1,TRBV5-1,CASTLLPPPYNEQFF,TGCGCCAGCACCCTACTCCCACCCCCTTACAATGAGCAGTTCTTC
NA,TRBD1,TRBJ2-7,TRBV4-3,CASSQERVETGDMAAYEQYF,TGCGCCAGCAGCCAAGAACGTGTAGAGACAGGGGACATGGCGGCCTACGAGCAGTACTTC
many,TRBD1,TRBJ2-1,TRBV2,CASSGLGQGVYEQFF,TGTGCCAGCAGCGGATTGGGACAGGGGGTATATGAGCAGTTCTTC
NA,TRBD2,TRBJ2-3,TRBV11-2,CATKRTSDTDTQYF,TGTGCCACCAAAAGGACTAGCGACACAGATACGCAGTATTTT
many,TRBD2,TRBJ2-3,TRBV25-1,CASSGSGTSGSTSTDTQYF,TGTGCCAGCAGTGGATCCGGGACTAGCGGGAGTACTAGCACAGATACGCAGTATTTT
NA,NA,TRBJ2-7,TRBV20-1,CSAIWAGDDERYF,TGCAGTGCTATTTGGGCAGGGGATGACGAGCGGTACTTC
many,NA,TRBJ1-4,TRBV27,CASSLQGVGEKLFF,TGTGCCAGCAGTTTACAAGGGGTGGGGGAAAAACTGTTTTTT